Below, 32 T cell receptor beta chains from the same sample are listed, as sequenced in a study of shared clonotypes between healthy human individuals. Sequencing was performed with immunoSEQ multiplex PCR; in TCRdb, only in-frame clones are kept and a portion is missing. The data contain about 340,000 clones, about 70% of them singletons. Material for sequencing was memory CD4+ T cells sorted from blood. This sample's subset: CD45RA-negative fraction. These receptors were collected from a man aged 25 to 45 in good health.

The chain employs TRBV5-3 and TRBJ1-1; maybe TRBD1 (6 bases). TRBV5-3 is identified as an open reading frame with a role that is uncertain. Trimming cost V 0 bases and J 1 base, with 13 bases left between them. This CDR3 comprises 16 residues. For the CDR3, the DNA is TGTGCCAGAAGCTTGGTTTTTAGGGGGTCGAACACTGAAGCTTTCTTT. Amino acid sequence: CARSLVFRGSNTEAFF.

V usage is TRBV2 and J usage is TRBJ1-5, with TRBD1 matching over 7 bases. V shed 6 bases and J 1 base; nucleotides not matched to a gene: 9. Germline CDR1 reads SNHLY; CDR2 reads FYNNEI. The CDR3 spans 16 residues. CDR3 region: CASRDYRGMSNQPQHF. CDR3 bases: TGTGCCAGCAGGGATTACAGGGGTATGAGCAATCAGCCCCAGCATTTT.

DNA of the CDR3: TGTGCCTGGAGTGCAGGGGGAGGGGCCCCCTACGAGCAGTACTTC. It translates to CAWSAGGGAPYEQYF. The gene calls are TRBV30 and TRBJ2-7, with D perhaps given as TRBD1 or TRBD2 (7 bases each). V was clipped by 1 base and J by 2 bases, with 15 bases between them. The germline V gene has CDR1 GTSNPN and CDR2 SVGIG (reference sequence). CDR3 length equals 15 residues.

V and J are TRBV5-1 and TRBJ2-5; D not resolved. In germline, CDR1 is SGHRS, CDR2 YFSETQ. Trimming shortened V by 4 bases and J by 3 bases, and 10 bases separated the two germline ends. This CDR3 has 13 amino acids. CDR3 bases: TGCGCCAGCAGCCCACGGGCAAAAGAGACCCAGTACTTC. Amino acids: CASSPRAKETQYF.

The rearrangement uses TRBV15 and TRBJ2-7, with D perhaps being TRBD1 or TRBD2 (5 bases each). The CDR3 length is 14 residues. V was pared by 3 bases and J by 0 bases, with 9 bases between. Germline assignment: CDR1 LNHNV and CDR2 YYDKDF (reference sequence). The chain's CDR3 is CATSRGVSSYEQYF. The CDR3, as DNA: TGTGCCACCAGCAGGGGGGTAAGCTCCTACGAGCAGTACTTC.

To note about this clone: This may stem from a read error, because a much larger clone lies one nucleotide away. The sample carries other DNA sequences with the same CDR3. V usage is TRBV28 and J usage is TRBJ1-2, with a weak D call TRBD1 (5 bases). Germline CDR1 reads MDHEN; CDR2 reads SYDVKM. The CDR3 is 14 residues long. The CDR3 here is CASSPTEGSHGYTF. The CDR3 DNA reads as TGTGCCAGCAGTCCAACCGAGGGGTCCCATGGTTACACCTTC.

J is TRBJ2-1 and V is TRBV9; TRBD2 matches 9 bases. The CDR3 loop spans 17 amino acids. Losses at the gene ends were 0 bases for V and 5 bases for J; bases not matched to a gene: 9. Germline-derived CDR1 and CDR2 are SGDLS and YYNGEE. CDR3 protein: CASSVDPFSGSHNEQFF. CDR3 bases: TGTGCCAGCAGCGTAGATCCCTTTAGCGGGAGCCACAATGAGCAGTTCTTC.

Note on this clone: The same CDR3 can be traced to other DNA sequences in this sample. The V gene is TRBV9, the J gene TRBJ2-7; TRBD2 is a possible D gene (6 bases). The V gene lost 0 bases and the J gene lost 0 bases, with 7 bases spanning the gap. This CDR3 contains 14 residues. Germline V gene data show CDR1 as SGDLS and CDR2 as YYNGEE. The CDR3 reads CASSVDGSSYEQYF. CDR3 nucleotides: TGTGCCAGCAGCGTAGACGGGAGCTCCTACGAGCAGTACTTC.

This chain uses TRBV28 with TRBJ2-3; D is uncertain. The CDR3 loop spans 13 amino acids. Germline V CDR1 and CDR2: MDHEN, SYDVKM. V was trimmed by 5 bases and J by 6 bases, leaving 12 bases between them. CDR3 bases: TGTGCCAGCAGTCCCCGGCCAAGGGATACGCAGTATTTT. Its translation is CASSPRPRDTQYF.

The chain combines TRBV5-6 with TRBJ2-7, with TRBD1 as a possible D gene (6 bases). V lost 5 bases to trimming and J lost 1 base, with 13 bases between them. CDR3 size: 14 residues. CDR1 and CDR2 from the germline V gene are SGHDT and YYEEEE. CDR3 nucleotide sequence: TGTGCCAGCAGGAGGGGCAGGGGTTCCTACGAGCAGTACTTC. The encoded protein is CASRRGRGSYEQYF.

The chain carries TRBV14 and TRBJ1-1; maybe TRBD1 (5 bases). V was cut by 0 bases and J by 3 bases, with 29 bases left in between. The V gene's germline CDR1 is SGHDN and CDR2 FVKESK. This CDR3 has 21 residues. CDR3 in amino acids: CASSQDGLLRGHRDEDTEAFF. The CDR3 region has the DNA TGTGCCAGCAGCCAAGATGGACTTCTAAGAGGGCATAGGGACGAAGACACTGAAGCTTTCTTT.

The rearrangement joins TRBV4-3 to TRBJ1-2; no firm D call. The CDR3 runs to 14 residues. Trimming took 0 bases from V and 10 from J, leaving 15 bases between them. The germline V gene encodes CDR1 LGHNA and CDR2 YSLEER. The CDR3 is CASSQDVRVTDYTF. The CDR3 DNA sequence: TGCGCCAGCAGCCAAGATGTACGGGTTACGGACTACACCTTC.

With respect to this clone: This may stem from a read error, because a much larger clone lies one nucleotide away. The V and J genes are TRBV5-4 and TRBJ2-2; a possible D gene is TRBD1 (5 bases). CDR1 and CDR2 from the germline V gene are SGHNT and YYREEE (reference sequence). The CDR3 loop spans 15 amino acids. The V end lost 5 bases, the J end lost 2 bases, and 13 bases lay between the germline ends. Here the CDR3 DNA reads TGTGCCAGCAGTGCAGACAGCCAAAACACCGGGGAGCTGTTTTTT. Translated: CASSADSQNTGELFF.

CDR3 bases: TGTGCCAGCAGCTTCAGAGCAACTAATGAAAAACTGTTTTTT. Its protein product is CASSFRATNEKLFF. The chain couples TRBV13 to TRBJ1-4, with D unclear. Per the germline V gene, CDR1 is PRHDT and CDR2 is FYEKMQ (reference sequence). This CDR3 has 14 residues. V lost 3 bases to trimming and J lost 0 bases, with 5 bases between them.

The chain employs TRBV10-2 and TRBJ2-5, with 11 bases lining up with TRBD2. V shed 4 bases, J shed 3 bases, and the junction held 10 bases outside the gene matches. Germline V lookup: CDR1 WSHSY, CDR2 SAAADI. The CDR3 contains 17 residues. CDR3 residues: CASSVPSGRNLEETQYF. DNA for the CDR3: TGCGCCAGCAGTGTACCTAGCGGGAGGAACCTTGAAGAGACCCAGTACTTC.

This clone occurred many times. The genes are TRBV18 and TRBJ1-2; 8 positions agree with TRBD1. V shed 3 bases and J 8 bases; nucleotides not matched to a gene: 14. The length of the CDR3 is 16 residues. Germline loops: CDR1 KGHSH, CDR2 LQKENI. The CDR3 loop reads CASSPSGTGDPRGYTF. The CDR3 nucleotides read TGTGCCAGCTCACCTTCGGGGACAGGAGATCCTCGGGGCTACACCTTC.

The chain couples TRBV10-2 to TRBJ1-3; 8 bases align to TRBD1. CDR3 length equals 16 residues. The V gene end was trimmed by 6 bases and the J gene end by 0 bases; junction bases not matched to a gene: 7. Looked up from germline, CDR1 is WSHSY and CDR2 is SAAADI. CDR3 sequence: CASSPTGTGSGNTIYF. In DNA, the CDR3 is TGCGCCAGCAGCCCCACTGGGACAGGCTCTGGAAACACCATATATTTT.

The chain joins TRBV11-3 to TRBJ1-1, with TRBD1 matching over 7 bases. CDR1 and CDR2 from the germline V gene are SGHNT and YENEEA. The CDR3 spans 13 residues. The trim removed 5 bases at V and 10 bases at J, leaving 10 bases unmatched. For the CDR3, the DNA is TGTGCCAGCAGCCAGGGGGGGGCTGGAGGAGCTTTCTTT. This encodes CASSQGGAGGAFF.

In DNA, the CDR3 is TGTGCCAGCAGTGCTGCAGGCGAGCGGGAGGGCGAAAAACTGTTTTTT. Translated, it gives CASSAAGEREGEKLFF. This chain joins TRBV6-1 and TRBJ1-4; D is ambiguous. Germline V gives CDR1 MNHNS, CDR2 SASEGT. The germline V and J ends were trimmed by 4 bases and 8 bases, with 20 bases remaining between them. This CDR3 is built from 16 residues.

The gene calls are TRBV7-2 and TRBJ2-5; unclear D gene. CDR3 length: 13 amino acids. In germline, CDR1 is SGHTA, CDR2 FQGNSA. V lost 5 bases and J 2 bases, leaving 9 bases between the germline ends. CDR3 in DNA: TGTGCCAGCAGCCTCGCGCGACAAGAGACCCAGTACTTC. Encoded protein: CASSLARQETQYF. Looking up the rest from reference TRBV7-2 and TRBJ2-5 gives the full variable domain: GAGVSQSPSNKVTEKGKDVELRCDPISGHTALYWYRQSLGQGLEFLIYFQGNSAPDKSGLPSDRFSAERTGGSVSTLTIQRTQQEDSAVYLCASSLARQETQYFGPGTRLLVL.

This clone has more than one count but fewer than ten. The CDR3 reads CASKVHSGSPYEQYF. CDR3 coding DNA: TGTGCCAGCAAGGTACATTCGGGATCCCCCTACGAGCAGTACTTC. The chain carries TRBV2 and TRBJ2-7, with a tentative D call TRBD2 (5 bases). Trimming removed 7 bases from V and 2 bases from J, with 18 bases in between. Looked up from germline, CDR1 is SNHLY and CDR2 is FYNNEI. The CDR3 consists of 15 residues.

The rearrangement uses TRBV5-1 and TRBJ2-1; D ambiguous. The V gene lost 0 bases and the J gene lost 6 bases, with 13 bases spanning the gap. The CDR3 consists of 15 residues. CDR1 SGHRS and CDR2 YFSETQ come from the germline V gene. The CDR3 nucleotides are TGCGCCAGCAGCTTGGGGGAAGCGTCCGGCAATGAGCAGTTCTTC. Translation gives CASSLGEASGNEQFF. Based on the CDR3 plus reference TRBV5-1 and TRBJ2-1, the full variable domain is KAGVTQTPRYLIKTRGQQVTLSCSPISGHRSVSWYQQTPGQGLQFLFEYFSETQRNKGNFPGRFSGRQFSNSRSEMNVSTLELGDSALYLCASSLGEASGNEQFFGPGTRLTVL.

The chain joins TRBV10-2 to TRBJ1-5, with 10 positions matching TRBD1. CDR3 length: 15 amino acids. V trimming: 10 bases; J trimming: 5 bases; junction bases outside the gene matches: 11. Germline-derived CDR1 and CDR2 are WSHSY and SAAADI. The CDR3 DNA follows: TGCGCCACCTCCCGGGACAGGGGAACAGATCAGCCCCAGCATTTT. Its translation is CATSRDRGTDQPQHF.

The sample holds a few counts of this clone. The chain couples TRBV6-5 to TRBJ2-7; the D gene is possibly TRBD1 (6 bases). In germline, CDR1 is MNHEY, CDR2 SVGAGI. V gave up 5 bases and J gave up 1 base, with 9 bases separating them. The CDR3 has 13 amino acids. The CDR3 sequence is CASSLTGSYEQYF. The CDR3 bases are TGTGCCAGCAGTCTGACAGGTTCCTACGAGCAGTACTTC.

V is TRBV28 and J is TRBJ2-7, with D perhaps given as TRBD1 or TRBD2 (5 bases each). This CDR3 is built from 14 residues. CDR1 is MDHEN and CDR2 is SYDVKM in the germline V gene. Deletions cut 4 bases from V and 4 bases from J, with 14 bases between. The CDR3 region is CASSSRQWGYEQYF. The DNA of the CDR3 is TGTGCCAGCAGTTCCCGGCAATGGGGGTACGAGCAGTACTTC.

V is TRBV2 and J is TRBJ2-1, with 10 bases identical to TRBD2. Germline CDR1 is SNHLY and CDR2 is FYNNEI. The V and J ends lost 8 bases and 5 bases, in that order; junction bases with no gene match: 6. The CDR3 extends over 14 amino acids. The CDR3 sequence: CASSSLAGDNEQFF. The CDR3 DNA follows: TGTGCCAGCTCATCGCTAGCGGGAGACAATGAGCAGTTCTTC.

The chain is built from TRBV5-1 and TRBJ2-3; TRBD1 matches at 7 bases. Trimming cost V 2 bases and J 1 base; bases outside gene matches: 10. Looked up from germline, CDR1 is SGHRS and CDR2 is YFSETQ. The CDR3 contains 17 residues. The CDR3 here is CASSFLPGTAGTDTQYF. For the CDR3, the DNA is TGCGCCAGCAGCTTTCTCCCAGGGACAGCGGGCACAGATACGCAGTATTTT.

This chain connects TRBV7-6 to TRBJ2-3; D might be TRBD1 (6 bases). The V end lost 4 bases, the J end lost 2 bases, and 16 bases lay between the germline ends. The germline V gene encodes CDR1 SGHVS and CDR2 FNYEAQ. The CDR3 has 16 amino acids. Here the CDR3 DNA reads TGTGCCAGCAGCTCGCCGGCACAGGGTAACACAGATACGCAGTATTTT. This gives the protein CASSSPAQGNTDTQYF. Complete variable domain (other parts from reference TRBV7-6 and TRBJ2-3): GAGVSQSPRYKVTKRGQDVALRCDPISGHVSLYWYRQALGQGPEFLTYFNYEAQQDKSGLPNDRFSAERPEGSISTLTIQRTEQRDSAMYRCASSSPAQGNTDTQYFGPGTRLTVL.

This clone showed up many times. The chain carries TRBV9 and TRBJ1-2, with D possibly TRBD1 on 6 matching bases. Deletions cut 0 bases from V and 7 bases from J, with 19 bases between. CDR3 length: 16 amino acids. CDR1 is SGDLS and CDR2 is YYNGEE in the germline V gene. The CDR3 sequence: CASSVAAQGPPSGYTF. The DNA for the CDR3 is TGTGCCAGCAGCGTAGCCGCGCAGGGGCCCCCCAGTGGCTACACCTTC.

The CDR3 spells CASCYGTAAYEQYF. The DNA for the CDR3 is TGTGCCAGCTGCTACGGGACAGCGGCCTACGAGCAGTACTTC. V and J are TRBV2 and TRBJ2-7; 7 bases are shared with TRBD1. V was clipped by 8 bases and J by 2 bases; unmatched bases: 9. This CDR3 contains 14 residues. CDR1 and CDR2 (germline): SNHLY, FYNNEI.

About this clone itself: Only one base separates this from a far larger clonotype, so it likely reflects a read error. The sample carries other DNA sequences with the same CDR3. This chain uses TRBV19 with TRBJ1-2, with 9 nucleotides matching TRBD1. With 10 bases clipped from V and 9 bases from J, the junction kept 12 bases outside the gene matches. This CDR3 comprises 13 residues. Germline values: CDR1 LNHDA, CDR2 SQIVND (reference sequence). The CDR3: CATTAGTGSSYTF. The CDR3 nucleotides are TGTGCCACCACCGCTGGGACAGGGAGCAGCTACACCTTC.

This clone was detected only once. The chain is built from TRBV9 and TRBJ2-2; D is perhaps TRBD2 (6 bases). The CDR3 runs 16 residues. Trimming took off 4 bases at V and 0 bases at J, with 13 bases between the two ends. CDR1 and CDR2 (germline): SGDLS, YYNGEE. The CDR3 region has the DNA TGTGCCAGCAGCCGGGACTGGATCTCGAACACCGGGGAGCTGTTTTTT. Translation gives CASSRDWISNTGELFF.